The entry that follows covers one T cell receptor beta chain sequence. Its target is not known. CD8 cells regarded as naive lacked CD45RO, were positively chosen for CCR7, and omitted terminally differentiated effector memory CD45RA+ cells. Donors comprised healthy HIV-negative adults lacking recent acute infections or vaccinations. Donors comprised only Caucasian adults living in Nashville, Tennessee. This sample is part of a study of shared clonotypes between healthy human individuals. General study results and limits: Investigators collected only blood, and repertoires in tissues likely differ.

At deep level, the assay was performed. Sequenced by immunoSEQ multiplex PCR; TCRdb stores in-frame clones only, minus some. Here the sample spans some 2,100,000 clones, approximately 94% being singletons. The CDR3 totals 14 residues. V lost 3 bases, J lost 7 bases, and 9 bases stayed unmatched. Germline values: CDR1 SQVTM, CDR2 ANQGSEA. The clonotype was recovered from a man aged 18 to 30 in good health. Some clones in this sample may be carry-over from other donors' samples. This rearrangement joins TRBV29-1 to TRBJ2-1; 7 nucleotides line up with TRBD2. Input material: naive CD8+ T cells from PBMCs. The CDR3 DNA is TGCAGCGTTGAGGGAGGGGCGGGACTTAATGAGCAGTTCTTC. This translates into CSVEGGAGLNEQFF.